This TCR beta chain was found in a study of blood T cell repertoires in COVID-19. As for the study in general: Spain, Italy and the United States supplied samples that represented acute and convalescent COVID-19.

TCRdb keeps only in-frame clones here, not all; method: immunoSEQ multiplex PCR. The table records roughly 110,000 clones, 75% to 85% of them present only once. Germline values: CDR1 SGHNT, CDR2 YENEEA. The CDR3 extends over 13 amino acids. V was cut by 8 bases and J by 5 bases, with 15 bases left in between. J is TRBJ1-1 and V is TRBV11-3; D might be TRBD1 (5 bases). This clonotype was obtained from a human donor in a cohort sampled during active COVID-19. Sequencing was done on a sample of peripheral blood. CDR3 nucleotides: TGTGCCAGCCTCCGGGGGATCGAAACTGAAGCTTTCTTT. Amino acids: CASLRGIETEAFF.